Shown below are 28 T cell receptor beta chains from a single sample sequenced in a study of Graves' ophthalmopathy and Graves' hyperthyroidism. CDR3 regions of TCR beta were amplified from RNA transcripts. RT-PCR in the first round used HTBI primers; a second-round multiplex PCR followed. One entry per CDR3 protein results from TCRdb running MiXCR on the multiplex PCR reads. Of about 390,000 distinct CDR3 sequences in the sample, 15% were seen once. The sequenced material came from peripheral blood. The receptors here all came from a woman under 30 with stable Graves' hyperthyroidism.

The chain links TRBV20-1 to TRBJ1-1, with 7 bases aligning to TRBD1. J lost 0 bases, V lost 6 bases, and 7 bases had no gene match. The CDR3 extends over 14 amino acids. CDR1 DFQATT and CDR2 SNEGSKA come from the germline V gene (reference sequence). CDR3 protein: CSAPGGVMNTEAFF. The CDR3 region has the DNA TGCAGTGCGCCAGGGGGAGTTATGAACACTGAAGCTTTCTTT.

Many counts were recorded for this clonotype. The chain recombines TRBV24-1 with TRBJ1-1; the D is unclear. Per germline, CDR1 KGHDR and CDR2 SFDVKD. This CDR3 is 13 amino acids long. V dropped 0 bases and J dropped 3 bases, with 4 bases sitting between them. The CDR3 DNA is TGTGCCACCAGTGATTTGCAAGACACTGAAGCTTTCTTT. Translation gives CATSDLQDTEAFF.

V gene TRBV7-8 combines with J gene TRBJ2-7; 7 bases fit TRBD2. V shed 5 bases, J shed 6 bases, and the junction held 4 bases outside the gene matches. From germline, CDR1 is SGHVS and CDR2 FQNEAQ. There are 12 residues in the CDR3. CDR3 protein: CASSRREGEQYF. DNA of the CDR3: TGTGCCAGCAGCCGCAGGGAGGGCGAGCAGTACTTC.

This clonotype appeared a few times. CDR3 region: CASSQRQGVQPQHF. In DNA, the CDR3 is TGTGCCAGCAGCCAACGACAGGGGGTCCAGCCCCAGCATTTT. The V gene is TRBV7-2, the J gene TRBJ1-5, with 9 positions matching TRBD1. The CDR3 runs 14 residues. Germline lookup yields CDR1 SGHTA and CDR2 FQGNSA. The trim removed 5 bases at V and 7 bases at J, leaving 6 bases unmatched.

This clonotype was found many times. This chain connects TRBV19 to TRBJ2-2, with D tentatively TRBD1 or TRBD2 (6 bases each). V was cut by 1 base and J by 4 bases, with 16 bases left in between. This CDR3 contains 17 residues. Germline assignment: CDR1 LNHDA and CDR2 SQIVND (reference sequence). This chain's CDR3 is CASSIGGAGRITGELFF. The CDR3 region has the DNA TGTGCCAGTAGTATAGGGGGGGCGGGGCGGATCACCGGGGAGCTGTTTTTT.

At least ten counts were recorded for this clonotype. The V gene is TRBV11-2, the J gene TRBJ1-6, with D perhaps TRBD1 (6 bases). The germline CDR1 and CDR2 sequences are SGHAT and FQNNGV. This CDR3 is built from 15 residues. Trimming took off 1 base at V and 6 bases at J, with 10 bases between the two ends. CDR3 nucleotide sequence: TGTGCCAGCAGCTTAGTAAAGGGGGTTAATTCACCCCTCCACTTT. Amino acids: CASSLVKGVNSPLHF. Variable domain in full (rest from reference TRBV11-2 and TRBJ1-6): EAGVAQSPRYKIIEKRQSVAFWCNPISGHATLYWYQQILGQGPKLLIQFQNNGVVDDSQLPKDRFSAERLKGVDSTLKIQPAKLEDSAVYLCASSLVKGVNSPLHFGNGTRLTVT.

This clonotype has more than one count but fewer than ten. The chain joins TRBV20-1 to TRBJ2-7, with 9 bases aligning to TRBD1. The V gene's germline CDR1 is DFQATT and CDR2 SNEGSKA (reference sequence). There are 13 residues in the CDR3. The V gene end was trimmed by 6 bases and the J gene end by 7 bases; junction bases not matched to a gene: 10. The CDR3 DNA follows: TGCAGTGCCCAGCGGGGACAGGGAGAAGAGCAGTACTTC. Its protein product is CSAQRGQGEEQYF.

This clonotype was seen a few times. The chain joins TRBV12-3 or TRBV12-4 to TRBJ1-2; 7 nucleotides line up with TRBD1. The CDR3 length is 15 residues. J was trimmed by 6 bases and V by 5 bases; bases with no gene match: 12. In DNA, the CDR3 is TGTGCCAGCAGTCAAATCGATTACAGGGGACATGGCTACACCTTC. It codes for CASSQIDYRGHGYTF.

The table lists this clonotype with many counts. V and J are TRBV7-9 and TRBJ2-7; the D is unclear. With 8 bases removed from V and 5 bases from J, the gap between germline ends came to 13 bases. This CDR3 spans 12 amino acids. Germline lookup yields CDR1 SEHNR and CDR2 FQNEAQ (reference sequence). The DNA for the CDR3 is TGTGCCAGCGGCGCCGTTCCTAACGAGCAGTACTTC. This codes for CASGAVPNEQYF.

This clonotype was seen many times. V is TRBV18 and J is TRBJ2-7; 8 bases are shared with TRBD1. CDR3 length: 13 residues. The germline CDR1 and CDR2 sequences are KGHSH and LQKENI. The J segment lost 7 bases and the V segment lost 5 bases, leaving 7 bases of the junction unmatched. Here the CDR3 reads CASSSGQDGEQYF. The DNA for the CDR3 is TGTGCCAGCTCATCGGGACAGGACGGAGAGCAGTACTTC. Full variable domain (rest looked up from reference TRBV18 and TRBJ2-7): NAGVMQNPRHLVRRRGQEARLRCSPMKGHSHVYWYRQLPEEGLKFMVYLQKENIIDESGMPKERFSAEFPKEGPSILRIQQVVRGDSAAYFCASSSGQDGEQYFGPGTRLTVT.

In this sample, this clonotype turned up many times. The chain uses TRBV4-2 and TRBJ2-5; D not certain. CDR1 and CDR2 from the germline V gene are LGHNA and YNFKEQ. V gave up 0 bases and J gave up 5 bases, with 7 bases separating them. This CDR3 region has 13 residues. The DNA for the CDR3 is TGTGCCAGCAGCCAAGAGACTGCGGAGACCCAGTACTTC. Its translation: CASSQETAETQYF.

As for this clonotype: No conserved phenylalanine or tryptophan is present at the end of the CDR3, so a read error is the likely explanation. V is TRBV20-1 and J is TRBJ1-1, with a possible D match to TRBD1 (5 bases). Germline assignment: CDR1 DFQATT and CDR2 SNEGSKA (reference sequence). The CDR3 runs 15 residues. V lost 4 bases to trimming and J lost 5 bases, with 20 bases between them. The CDR3 sequence is CSAILAGAGGTEAFL. CDR3 nucleotide sequence: TGCAGTGCTATTTTGGCTGGGGCTGGGGGAACTGAAGCTTTCCTT.

This clonotype was counted many times. J is TRBJ2-5 and V is TRBV6-2 or TRBV6-3, with TRBD2 matching over 12 bases. The trim removed 5 bases at V and 5 bases at J, leaving 9 bases unmatched. This CDR3 has 16 amino acids. Germline CDR1 reads MNHEY; CDR2 reads SVGEGT. The CDR3 nucleotides read TGTGCCAGCAGTATGACTAGCGGGGGTGCGTCGGAGACCCAGTACTTC. It is translated as CASSMTSGGASETQYF.

This clonotype turned up a few times. The chain links TRBV10-1 to TRBJ2-7; weak D call: TRBD2 (5 bases). V gave up 6 bases and J gave up 4 bases, with 13 bases separating them. Germline V gene sequence: CDR1 WNHNN, CDR2 SYGVQD (reference sequence). This CDR3 contains 13 residues. In DNA form, the CDR3 reads TGCGCCAGCAGACCTGGACCGGGGTACGAGCAGTACTTC. Its protein product is CASRPGPGYEQYF.

In this sample, this clonotype turned up a few times. The gene calls are TRBV3-1 and TRBJ2-5, with D possibly being TRBD1 (5 bases). The V gene lost 2 bases and the J gene lost 7 bases, with 17 bases spanning the gap. The CDR3 has 15 amino acids. Germline V lookup: CDR1 LGHDT, CDR2 YNNKEL (reference sequence). CDR3 nucleotide sequence: TGTGCCAGCAGCCAAAGTGCAGGGAATGGGCGGACCCAGTACTTC. Translating gives CASSQSAGNGRTQYF.

This clonotype was picked up many times. V is TRBV2 and J is TRBJ1-2; TRBD1 agrees at 7 bases. CDR1 SNHLY and CDR2 FYNNEI come from the germline V gene. Germline trimming cut 5 bases from V and 6 bases from J; bases unmatched to any gene: 15. This CDR3 has 16 residues. CDR3 residues: CASSLRQGRVGDGYTF. The DNA for the CDR3 is TGTGCCAGCAGTCTCAGACAGGGTCGAGTCGGGGATGGCTACACCTTC.

This clonotype was detected ten times or more. V is TRBV5-1 and J is TRBJ1-5, with D maybe TRBD1 (5 bases). Per germline, CDR1 SGHRS and CDR2 YFSETQ. Trimming stripped 2 bases from V and 2 bases from J, with 14 bases between. The CDR3 has 16 amino acids. In nucleotides, the CDR3 is TGCGCCAGCAGCTTCGTCAGGGCCGAGGGCAATCAGCCCCAGCATTTT. This translates into CASSFVRAEGNQPQHF.

Points on this clonotype: A much larger clone differs by one base, so this may be a read error. V usage is TRBV7-2 and J usage is TRBJ2-5; possible D gene TRBD2, 5 bases. There are 15 residues in the CDR3. Germline V gene data show CDR1 as SGHTA and CDR2 as FQGNSA. CDR3 sequence: CANSPQERVQETQYF. In nucleotides, the CDR3 is TGTGCCAACAGCCCGCAAGAGAGGGTCCAAGAGACCCAGTACTTC.

This clonotype was recorded at least ten times. The chain combines TRBV7-9 with TRBJ2-5; D not certain. Trimming stripped 1 base from V and 1 base from J, with 4 bases between. Germline assignment: CDR1 SEHNR and CDR2 FQNEAQ (reference sequence). The CDR3 runs 13 residues. The CDR3 reads CASSLVAQETQYF. In DNA form, the CDR3 reads TGTGCCAGCAGCTTAGTAGCCCAAGAGACCCAGTACTTC.

This clonotype was recorded many times. The chain employs TRBV13 and TRBJ2-3; D uncertain. V lost 0 bases and J 2 bases, leaving 6 bases between the germline ends. CDR3 size: 14 residues. CDR1 PRHDT and CDR2 FYEKMQ come from the germline V gene (reference sequence). CDR3 region: CASSLGRNTDTQYF. Here the CDR3 DNA reads TGTGCCAGCAGCTTAGGAAGGAACACAGATACGCAGTATTTT.

This clonotype was observed many times. The V and J genes are TRBV6-5 and TRBJ2-7; 12 bases fit TRBD2. V lost 6 bases and J lost 7; bases outside the gene matches: 10. Germline V lookup: CDR1 MNHEY, CDR2 SVGAGI. The CDR3 runs 15 residues. CDR3 residues: CASSPTSGGLEEQYF. CDR3 bases: TGTGCCAGCAGCCCGACTAGCGGGGGTCTGGAGGAGCAGTACTTC.

This clonotype has at least ten counts. This sequence joins TRBV27 and TRBJ2-3; D ambiguous. Germline V gene sequence: CDR1 MNHEY, CDR2 SMNVEV (reference sequence). The V end lost 7 bases, the J end lost 2 bases, and 16 bases lay between the germline ends. The CDR3 sequence is 15 residues long. In nucleotides, the CDR3 is TGTGCCAGCATCCCTCGGGCTAGACCCACAGATACGCAGTATTTT. It translates to CASIPRARPTDTQYF.

V is TRBV14 and J is TRBJ1-2; 9 positions match TRBD1. The CDR3 has 17 residues. Germline loops: CDR1 SGHDN, CDR2 FVKESK. Trimming at V came to 2 bases and at J to 4 bases, leaving 11 bases not matched to a gene. The CDR3 sequence is CASSQNPDRGLLYGYTF. The CDR3 DNA is TGTGCCAGCAGCCAAAACCCGGACAGGGGACTACTCTATGGCTACACCTTC.

This clonotype was detected many times. The chain links TRBV28 to TRBJ1-1; a weak D match, TRBD1 (5 bases). The germline V gene encodes CDR1 MDHEN and CDR2 SYDVKM. This CDR3 is 13 amino acids long. Trimming cost V 10 bases and J 6 bases, with 18 bases left between them. In DNA, the CDR3 is TGTGCCACGACCGGGGCTCCAAGACCTGAAGCTTTCTTT. Translating it yields CATTGAPRPEAFF.

This chain uses TRBV6-2 or TRBV6-3 with TRBJ2-7; TRBD2 matches 7 bases. The V gene end was trimmed by 4 bases and the J gene end by 0 bases; junction bases not matched to a gene: 6. The germline CDR1 and CDR2 sequences are MNHEY and SVGEGT. The CDR3 has 15 amino acids. CDR3 amino acids: CASSLGSGRSYEQYF. CDR3 in DNA: TGTGCCAGCAGTTTGGGTAGCGGGCGCTCCTACGAGCAGTACTTC.

In its sample, this clonotype was seen a few times. CDR3 region: CASSVNRGQTQYF. The CDR3, as DNA: TGCGCCAGCAGCGTGAACAGGGGTCAGACCCAGTACTTC. The chain employs TRBV5-1 and TRBJ2-5; TRBD1 agrees at 7 bases. The CDR3 extends over 13 amino acids. V was clipped by 4 bases and J by 6 bases; unmatched bases: 6. CDR1 SGHRS and CDR2 YFSETQ come from the germline V gene.

The chain employs TRBV12-3 or TRBV12-4 and TRBJ2-7; either TRBD1 or TRBD2 may fit D (5 bases each). V gave up 3 bases and J gave up 6 bases, with 15 bases separating them. This CDR3 region has 14 residues. The CDR3 DNA sequence: TGTGCCAGCAGTTTCGCCGGGACCGCCTTCGAGCAGTACTTC. As protein: CASSFAGTAFEQYF.

This clonotype was observed many times. The chain employs TRBV11-3 and TRBJ1-2; D not resolved. This CDR3 comprises 13 residues. Trimming took 0 bases from V and 4 from J, leaving 6 bases between them. Germline-derived CDR1 and CDR2 are SGHNT and YENEEA. CDR3 loop: CASSLESAYGYTF. CDR3 DNA: TGTGCCAGCAGCTTAGAATCTGCCTATGGCTACACCTTC.